Described below is a single T cell receptor beta chain sequence and its context. Its cognate antigen is unknown. TCRdb re-analysed the PCR reads in MiXCR, keeping a single row per CDR3 protein. The sample yields roughly 15,000 distinct CDR3 sequences, approximately 66% seen once. These data are taken from a study of vaccination and CD4 T cells after COVID-19. Overall study findings and caveats: Median counts of SARS-CoV-2-reactive clonotypes increased from approximately 21 to 40; this difference was not significant.

Trimming took 2 bases from V and 1 from J, leaving 9 bases between them. This CDR3 has 14 amino acids. The germline CDR1 and CDR2 sequences are DFQATT and SNEGSKA (reference sequence). The TCR comes from a human donor who had recovered from COVID-19. This sample comprised CD4+ T cells from blood, obtained after SARS-CoV-2 vaccination. V gene TRBV20-1 combines with J gene TRBJ1-5, with D maybe TRBD1 (5 bases). The CDR3 coding sequence is TGCAGTGCTAGACTCCGGGACAGCAATCAGCCCCAGCATTTT. This encodes CSARLRDSNQPQHF.